This T cell receptor (beta chain) was recorded in a study of graft-versus-host responses after intestinal transplantation. Study overall: All recipients were transplanted with multivisceral, liver-intestinal, or isolated intestinal grafts. Recipients were all induced with anti-thymocyte globulin, then given tacrolimus and steroids for approximately 3 years.

Sequenced by immunoSEQ multiplex PCR; TCRdb stores in-frame clones only, minus some. Of under 90,000 clones in the sample, roughly 90% were seen once. With respect to this clone: Its antigen is not identified.

The CDR3 has 15 amino acids. Looked up from germline, CDR1 is SGHTA and CDR2 is FQGNSA. Trimming cost V 2 bases and J 5 bases; bases outside gene matches: 7. Study conclusions and caveats: The highest levels of circulating GvH clones went along with early declines in HvG clones after transplant. Recipient marrow contained GvH clones, some of which appeared first in ileum or blood.

Sequenced here: unstimulated CD4+ T cells sorted from spleen or lymph node cells, sampled before transplant. The clonotype was recovered from a human donor who was the organ donor for an intestinal transplant. The chain recombines TRBV7-2 with TRBJ2-7, with 9 bases lining up with TRBD2. CDR3 in amino acids: CASSLTGTSFHEQYF. The CDR3 DNA reads as TGTGCCAGCAGCTTAACCGGGACTAGCTTCCACGAGCAGTACTTC.